The clone carrying this TCR beta chain was counted once. Germline V gene sequence: CDR1 ENHRY, CDR2 SYGVKD. The CDR3 runs to 15 residues. V was trimmed by 2 bases and J by 9 bases, leaving 14 bases between them. Using immunoSEQ multiplex PCR, the repertoire was profiled, and TCRdb retains in-frame clones only, with some absent. The data show about 100,000 clones, with around four fifths seen just once and under 8.5% held by the top ten. This specimen belongs to a study of control samples from healthy donors and cancer patients. This chain links TRBV10-3 with TRBJ1-6, with D unresolved. The sample comprised blood. The receptor's source is a man aged 18 to 29 in good health. CDR3 region: CAISEDGGSRSPLHF. As DNA, the CDR3 is TGTGCCATCAGTGAGGACGGAGGGAGTCGTTCACCCCTCCACTTT.